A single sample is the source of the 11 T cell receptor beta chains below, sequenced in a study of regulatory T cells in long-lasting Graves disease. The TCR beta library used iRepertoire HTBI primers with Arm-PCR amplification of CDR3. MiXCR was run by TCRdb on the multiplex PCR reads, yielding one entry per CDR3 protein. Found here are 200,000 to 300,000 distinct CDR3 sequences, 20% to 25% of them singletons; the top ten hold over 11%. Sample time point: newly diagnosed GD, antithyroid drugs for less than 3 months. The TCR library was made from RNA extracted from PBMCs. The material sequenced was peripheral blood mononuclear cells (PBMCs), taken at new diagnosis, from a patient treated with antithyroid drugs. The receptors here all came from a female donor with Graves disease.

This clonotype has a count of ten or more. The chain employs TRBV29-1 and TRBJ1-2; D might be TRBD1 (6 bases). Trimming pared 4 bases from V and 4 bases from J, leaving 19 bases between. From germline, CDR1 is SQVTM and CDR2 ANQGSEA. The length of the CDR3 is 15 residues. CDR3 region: CSVAPMGAFTYGYTF. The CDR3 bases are TGCAGCGTTGCACCAATGGGGGCGTTTACCTATGGCTACACCTTC.

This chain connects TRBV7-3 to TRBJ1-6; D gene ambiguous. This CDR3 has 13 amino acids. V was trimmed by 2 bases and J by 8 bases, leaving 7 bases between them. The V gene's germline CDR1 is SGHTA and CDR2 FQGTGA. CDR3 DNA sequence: TGTGCCAGCAGCTTATCAGCAGATTCACCCCTCCACTTT. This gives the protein CASSLSADSPLHF.

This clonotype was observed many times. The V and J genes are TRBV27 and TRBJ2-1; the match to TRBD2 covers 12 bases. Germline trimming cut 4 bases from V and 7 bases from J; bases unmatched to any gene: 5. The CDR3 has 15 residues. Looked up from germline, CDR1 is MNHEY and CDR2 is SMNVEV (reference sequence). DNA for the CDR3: TGTGCCAGCAGTTACCAAGGACTAGCGGGGAATGAGCAGTTCTTC. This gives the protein CASSYQGLAGNEQFF.

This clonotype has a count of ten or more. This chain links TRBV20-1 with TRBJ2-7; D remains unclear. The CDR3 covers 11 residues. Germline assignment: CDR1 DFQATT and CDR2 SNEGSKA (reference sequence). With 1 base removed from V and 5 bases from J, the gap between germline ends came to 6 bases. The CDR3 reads CSARGKDEQYF. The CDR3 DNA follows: TGCAGTGCTAGAGGAAAGGACGAGCAGTACTTC.

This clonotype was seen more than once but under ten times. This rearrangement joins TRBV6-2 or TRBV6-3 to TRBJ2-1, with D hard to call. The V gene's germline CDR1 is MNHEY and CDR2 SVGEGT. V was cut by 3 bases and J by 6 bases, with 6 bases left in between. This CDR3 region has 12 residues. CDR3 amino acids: CASSYPPNEQFF. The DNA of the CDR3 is TGTGCCAGCAGTTATCCCCCCAATGAGCAGTTCTTC.

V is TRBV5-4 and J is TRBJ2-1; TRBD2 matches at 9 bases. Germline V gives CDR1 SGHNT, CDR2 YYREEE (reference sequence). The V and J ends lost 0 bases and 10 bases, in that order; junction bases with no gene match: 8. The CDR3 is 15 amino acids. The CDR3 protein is CASSLDAGGPREQFF. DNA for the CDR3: TGTGCCAGCAGCTTGGATGCGGGGGGGCCGCGCGAGCAGTTCTTC.

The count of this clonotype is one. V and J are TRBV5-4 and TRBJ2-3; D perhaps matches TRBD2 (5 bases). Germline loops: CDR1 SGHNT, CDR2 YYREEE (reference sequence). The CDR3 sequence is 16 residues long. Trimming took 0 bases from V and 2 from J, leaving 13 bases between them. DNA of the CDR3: TGTGCCAGCAGCTTGGGGGCTAGCCCGGTCACAGATACGCAGTATTTT. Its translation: CASSLGASPVTDTQYF.

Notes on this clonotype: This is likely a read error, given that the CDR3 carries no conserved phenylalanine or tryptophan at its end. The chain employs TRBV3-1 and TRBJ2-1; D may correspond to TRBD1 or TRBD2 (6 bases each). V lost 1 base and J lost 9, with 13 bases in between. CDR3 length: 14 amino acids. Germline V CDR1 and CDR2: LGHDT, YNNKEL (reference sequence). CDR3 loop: CASSQGLGGGEQFL. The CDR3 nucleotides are TGTGCCAGCAGCCAAGGGCTGGGGGGCGGTGAGCAGTTCCTC.

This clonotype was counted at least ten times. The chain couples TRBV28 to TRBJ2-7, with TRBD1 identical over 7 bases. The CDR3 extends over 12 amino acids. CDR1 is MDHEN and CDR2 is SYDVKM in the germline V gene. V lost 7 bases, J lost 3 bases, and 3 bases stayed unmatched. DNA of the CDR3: TGTGCCAGCACCTGGGACAGCTACGAGCAGTACTTC. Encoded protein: CASTWDSYEQYF.

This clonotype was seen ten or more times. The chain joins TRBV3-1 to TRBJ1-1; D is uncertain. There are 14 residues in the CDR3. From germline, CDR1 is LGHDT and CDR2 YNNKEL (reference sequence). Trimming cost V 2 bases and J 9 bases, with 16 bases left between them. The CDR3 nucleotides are TGTGCCAGCAGCCAATCCCAGGAAATAGGTAAAGCTTTCTTT. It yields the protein CASSQSQEIGKAFF.

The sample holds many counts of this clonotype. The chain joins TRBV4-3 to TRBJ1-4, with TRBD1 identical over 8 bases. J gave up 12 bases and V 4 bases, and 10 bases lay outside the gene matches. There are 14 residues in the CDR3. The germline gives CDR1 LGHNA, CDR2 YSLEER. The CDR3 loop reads CASSPGGTLRELFF. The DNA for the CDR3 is TGCGCCAGCAGCCCAGGGGGCACCCTAAGGGAACTGTTTTTT.